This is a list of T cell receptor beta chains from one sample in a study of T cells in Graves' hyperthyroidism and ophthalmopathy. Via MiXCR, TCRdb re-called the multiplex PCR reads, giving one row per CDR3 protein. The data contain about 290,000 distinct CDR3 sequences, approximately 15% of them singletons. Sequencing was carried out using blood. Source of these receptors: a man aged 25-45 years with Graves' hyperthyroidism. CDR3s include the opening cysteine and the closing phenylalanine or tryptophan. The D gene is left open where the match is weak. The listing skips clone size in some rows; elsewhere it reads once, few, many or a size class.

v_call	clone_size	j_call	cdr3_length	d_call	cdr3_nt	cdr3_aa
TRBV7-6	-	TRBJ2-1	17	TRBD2	TGTGCCAGCAGCTTAGCGTCTTGGCGGGAGGGAGAAAATGAGCAGTTCTTC	CASSLASWREGENEQFF
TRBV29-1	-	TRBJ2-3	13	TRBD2	TGCAGCGTCGGTAGCGGGAATGGAGATACGCAGTATTTT	CSVGSGNGDTQYF
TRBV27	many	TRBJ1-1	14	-	TGTGCCAGCAGTTCCTCTGGATGGGTTCCTGAAGCTTTCTTT	CASSSSGWVPEAFF
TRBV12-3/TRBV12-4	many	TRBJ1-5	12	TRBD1	TGTGCCAGCAACACAGGGGATCAGCCCCAGCATTTT	CASNTGDQPQHF
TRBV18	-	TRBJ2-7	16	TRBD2	TGTGCCAGCTCACCAAGGGGACTAGCGGGAGCTTTTGAGCGGTACTTC	CASSPRGLAGAFERYF
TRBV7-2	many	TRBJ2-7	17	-	TGTGCCAGCAGCCCGGTCCGGGCTCCAGGGGGGGGCTACGAGCAGTACTTC	CASSPVRAPGGGYEQYF
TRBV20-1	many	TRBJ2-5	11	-	TGCAGTGCTAGCGAGGTAGAGACCCAGTACTTC	CSASEVETQYF
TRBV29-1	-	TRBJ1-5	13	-	TGCAGCGTTGAACTAGGCTTCAATCAGCCCCAGCATTTT	CSVELGFNQPQHF
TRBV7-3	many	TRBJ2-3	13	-	TGTGCCAGCAGCATTATCCCGGGAGATACGCAGTATTTT	CASSIIPGDTQYF
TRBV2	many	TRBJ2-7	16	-	TGTGCCAGCAGTGAAACTATGCCCCAGGCCCCCTACGAGCAGTACTTC	CASSETMPQAPYEQYF
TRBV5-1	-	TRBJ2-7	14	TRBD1	TGCGCCAGCAGCCCCGGGACAGGGGGGCTCGAGCAGTACTTC	CASSPGTGGLEQYF
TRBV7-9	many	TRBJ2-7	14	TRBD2	TGTGCCAGCAGCAACCCGGGAGGACCTTACGAGCAGTACTTC	CASSNPGGPYEQYF
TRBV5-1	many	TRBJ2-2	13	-	TGCGCCAGCAGCGAGGGCTCAGGCGGGGAGCTGTTTTTT	CASSEGSGGELFF
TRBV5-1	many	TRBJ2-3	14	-	TGCGCCAGCAGCTTGGCCGCGGGCCCAGATACGCAGTATTTT	CASSLAAGPDTQYF
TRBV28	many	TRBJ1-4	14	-	TGTGCCAGCAGCCCAGGTGCAACTAATGAAAAACTGTTTTTT	CASSPGATNEKLFF
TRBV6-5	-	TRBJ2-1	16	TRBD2	TGTGCCAGCAGTTATGTGACTAGCGGGATACACAATGAGCAGTTCTTC	CASSYVTSGIHNEQFF
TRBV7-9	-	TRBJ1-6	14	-	TGTGCCAGCAGCTTAGGACAGCCTAATTCACCCCTCCACTTT	CASSLGQPNSPLHF
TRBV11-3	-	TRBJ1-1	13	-	TGTGCCAGCAGCTTAGTTCGGGAGGCCCCAGCTTTCTTT	CASSLVREAPAFF
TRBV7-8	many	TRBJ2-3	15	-	TGTGCCAGCAGCCCCACTACGTACGGCACAGATACGCAGTATTTT	CASSPTTYGTDTQYF
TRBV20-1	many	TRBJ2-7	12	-	TGCAGTGCTACTACCACAGGGTGGGAGCAGTACTTC	CSATTTGWEQYF
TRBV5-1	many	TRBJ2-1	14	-	TGCGCCAGCAGCTTGAGGAGCTCCTACAATGAGCAGTTCTTC	CASSLRSSYNEQFF
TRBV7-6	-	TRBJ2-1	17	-	TGTGCCAGCAGCCCCACTCCCCCCGGGAGAACGATGGATGAGCAGTTCTTC	CASSPTPPGRTMDEQFF
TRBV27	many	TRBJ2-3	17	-	TGTGCCAGCAGTGAGGGGAATGGGAGGCCGAGCACAGATACGCAGTATTTT	CASSEGNGRPSTDTQYF
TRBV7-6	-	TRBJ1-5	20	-	TGTGCCAGCAGCTTAGATCATCCGAGGGCAGGGCAGAGGAGCAATCAGCCCCAGCATTTT	CASSLDHPRAGQRSNQPQHF
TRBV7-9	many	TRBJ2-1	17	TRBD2	TGTGCCAGCAGCCATACTAGCGGGAGCGCGTCCTACAATGAGCAGTTCTTC	CASSHTSGSASYNEQFF
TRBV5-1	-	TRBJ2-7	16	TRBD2	TGCGCCAGCAGCTTGGGTTGGGCGGGAGGGCCGGACGAGCAGTACTTC	CASSLGWAGGPDEQYF
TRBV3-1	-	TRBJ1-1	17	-	TGTGCCGGCAGCCCCCGGGGAGGGGGGCGCATGAACACTGAAGCTTTCTTT	CAGSPRGGGRMNTEAFF
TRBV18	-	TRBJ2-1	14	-	TGTGCCAGCTCACCACAGGTCTTCCAAAATGAGCCGTACTTC	CASSPQVFQNEPYF
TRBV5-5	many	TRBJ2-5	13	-	TGTGCCAGCAGCTTGGTGGGTGAGGAGACCCAGTACTTC	CASSLVGEETQYF
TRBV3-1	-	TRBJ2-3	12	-	TGTGCCAGCAGCCCCTCGATGGATACGCAGTATTTT	CASSPSMDTQYF
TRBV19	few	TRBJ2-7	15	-	TGTGCCAGTAGTATAGTGGGGAGTCGAGGCTACGAGCAGTACTTC	CASSIVGSRGYEQYF
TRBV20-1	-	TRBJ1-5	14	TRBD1	TGCAGTGCTAGTAGGACAGGAGAAAATCAGCCCCAGCATTTT	CSASRTGENQPQHF
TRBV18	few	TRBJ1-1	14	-	TGTGCCAGCTCATCTTCCCCAGTTGACACTGAAGCTTTCTTT	CASSSSPVDTEAFF
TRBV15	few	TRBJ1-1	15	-	TGTGCCACCAGCAGACCAAAGGGGGTAAATACTGAAGCTTTCTTT	CATSRPKGVNTEAFF
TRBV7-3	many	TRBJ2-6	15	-	TGTGCCAGCAGCCGACTTGGCTCTGGGGCCAACGTCCTGACTTTC	CASSRLGSGANVLTF
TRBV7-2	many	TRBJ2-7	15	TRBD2	TGTGCCAGCAGCTTAGTATGGGGGGGACCCTACGAGCAGTACTTC	CASSLVWGGPYEQYF
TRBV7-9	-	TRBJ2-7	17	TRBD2	TGTGCCAGCAGCTGGGGCCCAGCGGGAGGGTGGACCTACGAGCAGTACTTC	CASSWGPAGGWTYEQYF
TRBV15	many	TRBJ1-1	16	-	TGTGCCACCAGCAGAGAGGAGACAGCTATGAACACTGAAGCTTTCTTT	CATSREETAMNTEAFF
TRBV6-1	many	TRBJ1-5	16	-	TGTGCCAGCAGCGCCGTACAGGGCGATAGCAATCAGCCCCAGCATTTT	CASSAVQGDSNQPQHF
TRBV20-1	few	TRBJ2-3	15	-	TGCAGTGCCAGGGGGCGGGGGGCCTTCACAGATACGCAGTATTTT	CSARGRGAFTDTQYF
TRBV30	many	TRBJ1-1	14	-	TGTGCCTGGAGTGATGGGGTGGTGAACACTGAAGCTTTCTTT	CAWSDGVVNTEAFF
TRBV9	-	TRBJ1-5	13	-	TGTGCCAGCAGCACAGGGTTAGGACAGCCCCAGCATTTT	CASSTGLGQPQHF
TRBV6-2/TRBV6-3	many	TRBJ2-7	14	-	TGTGCCAGCAGTCCCCTGGCGGGCTCCTACGAGCAGTACTTC	CASSPLAGSYEQYF
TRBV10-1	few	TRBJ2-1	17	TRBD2	TGCGCCAGCAGTGAGAATCTTCGGACTAGCCCTCACAATGAGCAGTTCTTC	CASSENLRTSPHNEQFF
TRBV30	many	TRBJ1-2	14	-	TGTGCCTGTATAAACGGACAGATACACTATGGCTACACCTTC	CACINGQIHYGYTF
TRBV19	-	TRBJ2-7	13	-	TGTGCCAGTAGTCTAGCGAGGGCGAGGGAGCAGTACTTC	CASSLARAREQYF
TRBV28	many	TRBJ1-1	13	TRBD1	TGTGCCAGCGGACAGGGGGAAGGGACTGAAGCTTTCTTT	CASGQGEGTEAFF
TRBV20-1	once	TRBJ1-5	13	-	TGCAGTGCCACCCACAGGATGGGGCAGCCCCAGCATTTT	CSATHRMGQPQHF
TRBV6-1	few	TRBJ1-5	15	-	TGTGCCAGCTCGAACGGGGCGGGGGTGAATCAGCCCCAGCATTTT	CASSNGAGVNQPQHF
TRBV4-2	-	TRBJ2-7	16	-	TGTGCCAGCAGCCAAGCAGAGGGCCTAGATGGTAGGGAGCAGTACTTC	CASSQAEGLDGREQYF
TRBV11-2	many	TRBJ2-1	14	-	TGTGCCAGCAGCTTCCGGGACGGACACAATGAGCAGTCCTTC	CASSFRDGHNEQSF
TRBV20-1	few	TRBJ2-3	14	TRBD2	TGCAGTGCTAGGACTAGCGGGGTTCAGGGTACGCAGTATTTT	CSARTSGVQGTQYF
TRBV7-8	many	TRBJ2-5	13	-	TGTGCCAGCAGCCCGATAATTAAGGAGACCCAGTACTTC	CASSPIIKETQYF
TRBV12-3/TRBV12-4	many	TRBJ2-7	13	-	TGTGCCAGCCTAAGGAGCCCAACCTACGAGCAGTACTTC	CASLRSPTYEQYF
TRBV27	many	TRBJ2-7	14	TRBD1	TGTGCCAGCAGTTTCACCGGGACAGACTACGAGCAGTACTTC	CASSFTGTDYEQYF
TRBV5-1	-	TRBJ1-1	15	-	TGCGCCAGCAGCTATATAACAGGGCCTAACACTGAAGCTTTCTTT	CASSYITGPNTEAFF
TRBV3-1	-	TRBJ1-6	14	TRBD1	TGTGCCAGCAGCCACGGGACAGCGGGCCTGCCCCTCCACTTT	CASSHGTAGLPLHF